This T cell receptor beta chain was observed in a study of T cell repertoires in cytomegalovirus infection. Trimming took off 6 bases at V and 4 bases at J, with 14 bases between the two ends. Germline CDR1 is ENHRY and CDR2 is SYGVKD. The length of the CDR3 is 14 residues. MiXCR, applied by TCRdb to the reads, yields one record per CDR3 protein. The sample carries just under 500,000 distinct CDR3 sequences, roughly a third recorded once. Note on this clonotype: Its target is unknown.

The origin of this receptor is a human donor in good health (CMV status not recorded). Some clones in this sample may be carry-over from other donors' samples. The gene calls are TRBV10-3 and TRBJ2-3, with a weak D call TRBD2 (6 bases). The sequencing used cultured PBMCs, collected from culture after CMV antigen stimulation. CDR3 coding DNA: TGTGCCATCAGGGCGGGACTTCAGGCAGATACGCAGTATTTT. This codes for CAIRAGLQADTQYF.